This TCR beta chain was sequenced for a study of human T cells and chemical hapten exposure. At the level of the study: TCR yields per sample varied mostly from small pooled library volume differences.

Germline trimming cut 4 bases from V and 2 bases from J; bases unmatched to any gene: 5. From germline, CDR1 is MDHEN and CDR2 SYDVKM. CDR3 size: 16 residues. Time point noted: healthy volunteer bleed at 2 weeks. Total RNA was extracted from unfractionated whole blood. The library gave individual cDNA molecules unique molecular identifiers. Original methodology: Across samples, TCR counts had a median of about 100,000 and ranged from about 23,224 to 700,000. A single record per CDR3 protein comes from TCRdb applying MiXCR to the RACE reads. The V and J calls, along with clone size, are taken from TCRdb and not from the paper's own processing. The sample includes 80,000 to 100,000 distinct CDR3 sequences, over 8% of them seen just once. Study outcomes and limitations: Unchanged with DPC sensitization were TCRs above 1 in 1000 frequency.

As to this clonotype: Its antigen is not identified.

Material: whole blood. The V gene is TRBV28, the J gene TRBJ2-2, with 9 bases lining up with TRBD1. This clonotype was obtained from a female donor in good health. Some clones in this sample may be carry-over from other donors' samples. CDR3 region: CASSSTGGHNTGELFF. The CDR3 DNA sequence: TGTGCCAGCAGTTCAACAGGGGGCCACAACACCGGGGAGCTGTTTTTT.